The next 30 T cell receptor beta chains were all read from a single sample in a study of early stage breast cancer tumors. TCRdb's copy holds only in-frame clones and misses some; the assay was immunoSEQ multiplex PCR. Of almost 55,000 clones listed, just over 90% are singletons. What was sequenced was blood. These receptors were obtained from a person between 65 and 80 years old with breast cancer.

The gene calls are TRBV2 and TRBJ1-2, with TRBD1 matching over 8 bases. The germline V gene encodes CDR1 SNHLY and CDR2 FYNNEI. Trimming took 7 bases from V and 0 from J; bases not matched to a gene: 10. The CDR3 length is 16 residues. The CDR3: CASKPMTGEANYGYTF. In DNA, the CDR3 is TGTGCCAGCAAGCCTATGACAGGGGAAGCTAACTATGGCTACACCTTC.

This rearrangement joins TRBV15 to TRBJ2-7; 9 nucleotides line up with TRBD1. CDR1 is LNHNV and CDR2 is YYDKDF in the germline V gene (reference sequence). The CDR3 consists of 16 residues. The V and J ends lost 2 bases and 1 base, in that order; junction bases with no gene match: 6. This CDR3 is CATSRSGQGSSYEQYF. Written as DNA, the CDR3 is TGTGCCACCAGCAGAAGTGGACAGGGGTCTTCCTACGAGCAGTACTTC.

The J gene is TRBJ1-2, the V gene TRBV7-2, with D possibly matching TRBD1 (5 bases). The V end lost 1 base, the J end lost 6 bases, and 12 bases lay between the germline ends. The CDR3 covers 14 residues. Per germline, CDR1 SGHTA and CDR2 FQGNSA. This chain's CDR3 is CASSLGGAHNGYTF. The CDR3 DNA reads as TGTGCCAGCAGCTTAGGTGGGGCCCATAATGGCTACACCTTC.

CDR3: CASTGPLQGEDYGYTF. The CDR3 bases are TGTGCCTCCACAGGGCCTTTACAGGGAGAGGACTATGGCTACACCTTC. The chain carries TRBV30 and TRBJ1-2; TRBD1 is a possible D gene (6 bases). Trimming stripped 7 bases from V and 3 bases from J, with 24 bases between. The CDR3 runs to 16 residues. Germline V gene lookup returns CDR1 GTSNPN and CDR2 SVGIG (reference sequence).

CDR3 residues: CASSYGQGRGTEAFF. In DNA form, the CDR3 reads TGCGCCAGCAGTTACGGACAGGGGAGGGGCACTGAAGCTTTCTTT. The rearrangement links TRBV5-1 to TRBJ1-1, with 9 bases identical to TRBD1. V gave up 5 bases and J gave up 4 bases; unmatched junction bases: 9. CDR1 and CDR2 from the germline V gene are SGHRS and YFSETQ. There are 15 residues in the CDR3.

This CDR3 reads CASSQKRDRGTDTQYF. Written as DNA, the CDR3 is TGCGCCAGCAGCCAAAAAAGGGACAGGGGGACAGATACGCAGTATTTT. The J gene is TRBJ2-3, the V gene TRBV5-1, with 11 bases aligning to TRBD1. With V trimmed by 4 bases and J by 3 bases, 7 bases remained unmatched. Germline V CDR1 and CDR2: SGHRS, YFSETQ. This CDR3 region has 16 residues.

The chain is built from TRBV19 and TRBJ2-3, with 8 bases fitting TRBD2. V dropped 5 bases and J dropped 4; count of bases not matched to a gene: 8. This CDR3 contains 15 residues. CDR1 is LNHDA and CDR2 is SQIVND in the germline V gene (reference sequence). The CDR3 DNA follows: TGTGCCAGTAGTGCCCTCGGACTAGCCGCAGATACGCAGTATTTT. Amino acid sequence: CASSALGLAADTQYF.

The J gene is TRBJ2-1, the V gene TRBV10-2; D is unresolved. The CDR3 is made up of 15 amino acids. V was cut by 2 bases and J by 3 bases, with 11 bases left in between. CDR1 WSHSY and CDR2 SAAADI come from the germline V gene. DNA of the CDR3: TGCGCCAGCAGTGAGAGCACCTCCCTCTACAATGAGCAGTTCTTC. Translated, it gives CASSESTSLYNEQFF.

J is TRBJ2-7 and V is TRBV5-1, with a possible D match to TRBD1 (6 bases). The germline V gene encodes CDR1 SGHRS and CDR2 YFSETQ. The ends were cut back, 4 bases at V and 6 bases at J, with 14 bases in the middle. The CDR3 loop spans 13 amino acids. CDR3 sequence reads: CASSPDSIPEQYF. The CDR3 DNA reads as TGCGCCAGCAGCCCGGACAGCATCCCCGAGCAGTACTTC.

This clone was observed once. The chain recombines TRBV18 with TRBJ2-6; D is perhaps TRBD1 (6 bases). The length of the CDR3 is 16 residues. Germline V gene sequence: CDR1 KGHSH, CDR2 LQKENI. V was cut by 3 bases and J by 4 bases, with 13 bases left in between. The CDR3 coding sequence is TGTGCCAGCTCACCGCGCACAGGGAACGGGGCCAACGTCCTGACTTTC. It yields the protein CASSPRTGNGANVLTF.

The chain joins TRBV4-3 to TRBJ2-1; TRBD2 matches 9 bases. Germline-derived CDR1 and CDR2 are LGHNA and YSLEER. This CDR3 is built from 17 residues. J lost 3 bases, V lost 1 base, and 7 bases had no gene match. DNA of the CDR3: TGCGCCAGCAGCCAAGGAGGCGGGGGGGATCACTACAATGAGCAGTTCTTC. Translating it yields CASSQGGGGDHYNEQFF.

The chain joins TRBV4-3 to TRBJ2-7; 13 bases fit TRBD2. The junction had 8 bases not matched to a gene; V was cut back by 0 bases and J by 6 bases. The germline CDR1 and CDR2 sequences are LGHNA and YSLEER. CDR3 length equals 17 residues. CDR3 region: CASSQDGGTSGAPEQYF. CDR3 in DNA: TGCGCCAGCAGCCAAGATGGGGGGACTAGCGGGGCTCCCGAGCAGTACTTC.

V usage is TRBV27 and J usage is TRBJ1-5, with D possibly matching TRBD1 (6 bases). This CDR3 spans 15 amino acids. The germline V and J ends were trimmed by 4 bases and 2 bases, with 12 bases remaining between them. CDR1 and CDR2 (germline): MNHEY, SMNVEV (reference sequence). This CDR3 is CASSWQGLGNQPQHF. The CDR3 region has the DNA TGTGCCAGCAGTTGGCAGGGGTTGGGCAATCAGCCCCAGCATTTT.

CDR3 sequence: CAWSVGATGANVLTF. The CDR3 coding sequence is TGTGCCTGGAGTGTAGGGGCGACTGGGGCCAACGTCCTGACTTTC. The rearrangement links TRBV30 to TRBJ2-6; weak D call: TRBD1 (5 bases). The germline CDR1 and CDR2 sequences are GTSNPN and SVGIG (reference sequence). CDR3 length: 15 amino acids. Trimming pared 0 bases from V and 2 bases from J, leaving 8 bases between.

This chain links TRBV27 with TRBJ1-1; 10 nucleotides match TRBD1. The CDR3 has 15 residues. V lost 2 bases, J lost 1 base, and 1 base stayed unmatched. The germline CDR1 and CDR2 sequences are MNHEY and SMNVEV (reference sequence). The DNA for the CDR3 is TGTGCCAGCAGTTTAAGGGACAGGGGGAACACTGAAGCTTTCTTT. This codes for CASSLRDRGNTEAFF.

The chain couples TRBV5-8 to TRBJ1-6, with 8 bases that match TRBD1. Per the germline V gene, CDR1 is SGHTS and CDR2 is YDEGEE. The J segment lost 10 bases and the V segment lost 1 base, leaving 16 bases of the junction unmatched. The CDR3 is 18 residues long. CDR3 in DNA: TGTGCCAGCAGCTTGTCCAGGGGGCGCGGGATCTTCGGATCACCCCTCCACTTT. It codes for CASSLSRGRGIFGSPLHF.

The rearrangement uses TRBV5-1 and TRBJ1-2; D remains unclear. The CDR3 loop spans 14 amino acids. V lost 0 bases, J lost 2 bases, and 8 bases lay in between. The germline gives CDR1 SGHRS, CDR2 YFSETQ. In nucleotides, the CDR3 is TGCGCCAGCAGCTTGGCCGGGGAGAACTATGGCTACACCTTC. Protein sequence: CASSLAGENYGYTF.

The chain uses TRBV5-8 and TRBJ1-4; 10 nucleotides agree with TRBD1. The CDR3 is made up of 18 amino acids. The ends lost 4 bases at V and 2 bases at J; junction bases unmatched: 11. Germline V gene sequence: CDR1 SGHTS, CDR2 YDEGEE. The CDR3 sequence is CASSPGTGALGTNEKLFF. DNA of the CDR3: TGTGCCAGCAGCCCCGGGACAGGGGCCCTGGGGACTAATGAAAAACTGTTTTTT.

The V gene is TRBV5-1, the J gene TRBJ1-5, with TRBD1 identical over 9 bases. CDR1 SGHRS and CDR2 YFSETQ come from the germline V gene. The V gene end was trimmed by 3 bases and the J gene end by 3 bases; junction bases not matched to a gene: 4. There are 15 residues in the CDR3. In nucleotides, the CDR3 is TGCGCCAGCAGCTCGACAGGGGGTATCAATCAGCCCCAGCATTTT. Translating it yields CASSSTGGINQPQHF.

V gene TRBV27 combines with J gene TRBJ1-2; TRBD1 aligns across 8 bases. The CDR3 runs to 14 residues. The germline V gene has CDR1 MNHEY and CDR2 SMNVEV (reference sequence). V trimming: 5 bases; J trimming: 4 bases; junction bases outside the gene matches: 6. In DNA, the CDR3 is TGTGCCAGCAGTCCCGGACAGGGACGCTATGGCTACACCTTC. Amino acids: CASSPGQGRYGYTF.

The V and J genes are TRBV5-4 and TRBJ2-1, with a possible D match to TRBD1 (5 bases). Germline lookup yields CDR1 SGHNT and CDR2 YYREEE (reference sequence). V gave up 3 bases and J gave up 3 bases, with 22 bases separating them. The CDR3 contains 18 residues. This CDR3 reads CASSWGSASRTVYNEQFF. The CDR3 nucleotides are TGTGCCAGCAGCTGGGGCTCGGCCAGCCGGACGGTCTACAATGAGCAGTTCTTC.

The J gene is TRBJ2-7, the V gene TRBV7-4, with 7 bases fitting TRBD2. The V and J ends lost 5 bases and 3 bases, in that order; junction bases with no gene match: 7. In germline, CDR1 is SGHVT, CDR2 SQSDAQ. The CDR3 has 14 residues. The CDR3 here is CASSPPSGLYEQYF. CDR3 in DNA: TGTGCCAGCAGCCCTCCTAGCGGCCTCTACGAGCAGTACTTC.

The table lists this clone with a few counts. The chain has TRBV29-1 and TRBJ2-7; D perhaps matches TRBD2 (5 bases). V dropped 2 bases and J dropped 0 bases, with 17 bases sitting between them. Germline V gene lookup returns CDR1 SQVTM and CDR2 ANQGSEA. The CDR3 runs to 16 residues. The CDR3: CSVEFSQSGSSYEQYF. DNA for the CDR3: TGCAGCGTTGAATTTTCCCAAAGCGGTAGCTCCTACGAGCAGTACTTC.

The chain is built from TRBV6-5 and TRBJ1-5; the D is unclear. Germline CDR1 MNHEY, CDR2 SVGAGI. The CDR3 sequence is 14 residues long. Trimming left V 6 bases short and J 10 bases short, with 19 bases between. In DNA, the CDR3 is TGTGCCAGCAGCCAGGACCGGGCCGGGAAACCCCAGCATTTT. Translation gives CASSQDRAGKPQHF.

The chain is built from TRBV6-5 and TRBJ1-1; a possible D gene is TRBD1 (5 bases). The CDR3 totals 14 residues. Between the trimmed V and J ends, which lost 5 bases and 1 base, there was a span of 11 bases. Germline CDR1 MNHEY, CDR2 SVGAGI. The CDR3 DNA follows: TGTGCCAGCAGTCCCAGGGACTCGAACACTGAAGCTTTCTTT. The encoded protein is CASSPRDSNTEAFF.

V and J are TRBV10-1 and TRBJ2-7; TRBD2 aligns across 13 bases. This CDR3 contains 14 residues. Trimming cost V 8 bases and J 5 bases; bases outside gene matches: 6. Germline assignment: CDR1 WNHNN and CDR2 SYGVQD (reference sequence). The CDR3, as DNA: TGCGCCAGCGGGACTAGCGGGGCCGTCCACGAGCAGTACTTC. Its protein product is CASGTSGAVHEQYF.

This chain uses TRBV6-6 with TRBJ2-1; D remains ambiguous. Germline V lookup: CDR1 MNHNY, CDR2 SVGAGI (reference sequence). The V end lost 7 bases, the J end lost 7 bases, and 11 bases lay between the germline ends. This CDR3 contains 12 residues. The CDR3 sequence is CASTPPSNEQFF. Here the CDR3 DNA reads TGTGCCAGCACCCCCCCGTCGAATGAGCAGTTCTTC.

This sequence joins TRBV9 and TRBJ2-7; TRBD1 matches at 7 bases. V lost 2 bases and J lost 5; bases outside the gene matches: 10. There are 15 residues in the CDR3. Germline V CDR1 and CDR2: SGDLS, YYNGEE. The CDR3 bases are TGTGCCAGCAGCGTCTCAGACAGGGTGCGGCACGAGCAGTACTTC. Encoded protein: CASSVSDRVRHEQYF.

The genes are TRBV7-2 and TRBJ1-6; no firm D call. This CDR3 has 15 residues. V was pared by 5 bases and J by 5 bases, with 13 bases between. Germline V gene data show CDR1 as SGHTA and CDR2 as FQGNSA. The CDR3: CASSPRRADNSPLHF. In DNA, the CDR3 is TGTGCCAGCAGCCCCCGGCGGGCAGATAATTCACCCCTCCACTTT.

The chain recombines TRBV27 with TRBJ2-3; TRBD1 matches 10 bases. The CDR3 is 17 residues long. Germline trimming cut 5 bases from V and 6 bases from J; bases unmatched to any gene: 14. Germline V lookup: CDR1 MNHEY, CDR2 SMNVEV (reference sequence). CDR3 coding DNA: TGTGCCAGCAGTCGTTTTCCGGGACAGGGGTCCCCTGATACGCAGTATTTT. Its translation is CASSRFPGQGSPDTQYF.